This TCR beta chain was documented in a study of blood T cells in healthy people across ages. A second roughly 7 to 11 cycle PCR used barcoded and J-beta primers. TCRdb reanalysed the 5' RACE reads using MiXCR and keeps one entry per CDR3 protein. The profile shows 800,000 to 900,000 distinct CDR3 sequences, around two thirds of them singletons. Isolated per sample were at least 7 million PBMCs. This clonotype was observed a few times. The antigen remains undetermined. Overall study results and limits: Per million T cells, TCR beta diversity dropped about linearly as age rose. Investigators treated diversity estimates from one million T cells as underestimates.

Sequences were obtained from blood. The clonotype comes from a man aged 25 to 45 in good health.

The CDR3 nucleotides read TGTGCCAGCAGTCCTAGCCTAGGGACAGGACAAGAGACCCAGTACTTC. Its translation: CASSPSLGTGQETQYF. The chain carries TRBV12-3 or TRBV12-4 and TRBJ2-5, with 8 bases that match TRBD1. Trimming removed 5 bases from V and 2 bases from J; junction bases left unmatched: 10. CDR3 length: 16 residues.